The rows below give T cell receptor beta chains drawn from one sample of a study of shared clonotypes between healthy human individuals. The method was immunoSEQ multiplex PCR; TCRdb's version includes in-frame clones alone and lacks a portion of them. The sample carries about 2.1 million clones, about 93% recorded once. Sequencing was done on a sample of naive CD8+ T cells from PBMCs. These receptors originate from a man aged 18 to 29 in good health. Some clones in this sample may be carry-over from other donors' samples. CDR3s include the opening cysteine and the closing phenylalanine or tryptophan. A D gene is named only where the DNA matches it firmly. Part of the rows lack a size; the others show once, few, many or a class for expanded clones.

D: .
J: TRBJ2-7
size: .
V: TRBV4-1
DNA: TGCGCCAGCAGCCAAGTGGGGCGTATCTCCTACGAGCAGTACTTC
CDR3: CASSQVGRISYEQYF

D: TRBD2
J: TRBJ2-1
size: .
V: TRBV5-6
DNA: TGTGCCAGCAGCTTGGGGGGCGGGAGGCAGTTCTTC
CDR3: CASSLGGGRQFF

D: .
J: TRBJ1-1
size: .
V: TRBV7-8
DNA: TGTGCCAGCAGCGACCCGCGGCAGCTTGAAGCTTTCTTT
CDR3: CASSDPRQLEAFF

D: .
J: TRBJ1-5
size: .
V: TRBV5-4
DNA: TGTGCCAGCAGTCAAGGTCAATACAGCAATCAGCCCCAGCATTTT
CDR3: CASSQGQYSNQPQHF

D: .
J: TRBJ2-7
size: .
V: TRBV25-1
DNA: TGTGCCAGCAGTGAGGGGTGGGATTCGATGCTCTTC
CDR3: CASSEGWDSMLF

D: TRBD2
J: TRBJ2-5
size: once
V: TRBV7-9
DNA: TGTGCCAGCAGCATCGGACTAGCGGGTGTCAACCAAGAGACCCAGTACTTC
CDR3: CASSIGLAGVNQETQYF

D: TRBD2
J: TRBJ2-5
size: once
V: TRBV2
DNA: TGTGCCAGCGTATCTGCGGGGGAAGGGGAGACCCAGTACTTC
CDR3: CASVSAGEGETQYF

D: TRBD2
J: TRBJ2-7
size: .
V: TRBV28
DNA: TGTGCCAGCAGTCTCCCGGGACTAGCGGGGGGACTTGGATGGTACGAGCAGTACTTC
CDR3: CASSLPGLAGGLGWYEQYF

D: .
J: TRBJ2-7
size: .
V: TRBV9
DNA: TGTGCCAGCAGCTCCCGACCTGGGTACGAGCAGTACTTC
CDR3: CASSSRPGYEQYF

D: .
J: TRBJ2-7
size: .
V: TRBV21-1
DNA: TGTGCCAGCAGCAATCCATCGGGGAGGGAGGGCGCATCCGAGCAGTACTTC
CDR3: CASSNPSGREGASEQYF

D: TRBD2
J: TRBJ2-1
size: once
V: TRBV10-2
DNA: TGCGCCAGCAGGGGGACTAGCGGGCGTATCAATGAGCAGTTCTTC
CDR3: CASRGTSGRINEQFF

D: .
J: TRBJ1-1
size: .
V: TRBV6-6
DNA: TGTGCCAGCAGTTCCTCAAGGGAACTGAACACTGAAGCTTTCTTT
CDR3: CASSSSRELNTEAFF

D: .
J: TRBJ1-1
size: .
V: TRBV11-2
DNA: TGTGCCAGCAGCTTAATTTGGACTTGGGAAGCTTTCTTT
CDR3: CASSLIWTWEAFF

D: .
J: TRBJ1-4
size: .
V: TRBV30
DNA: TGTGCCTGGAGAGGCTTGGACCTTAATGAAAAACTGTTTTTT
CDR3: CAWRGLDLNEKLFF

D: .
J: TRBJ1-2
size: .
V: TRBV9
DNA: TGTGCCAGCAGCGCCCCTAATTCACCCACGGGAGCGTATGGCTACACCTTC
CDR3: CASSAPNSPTGAYGYTF

D: .
J: TRBJ2-5
size: once
V: TRBV9
DNA: TGTGCCAGCAGCGTACATTCGGGGACACCCTTGGGAGAGACCCAGTACTTC
CDR3: CASSVHSGTPLGETQYF

D: .
J: TRBJ1-2
size: .
V: TRBV30
DNA: TGTGCCTGGGACGCAGAAGGACCTGGCTACACCTTC
CDR3: CAWDAEGPGYTF

D: .
J: TRBJ2-7
size: .
V: TRBV4-1
DNA: TGCGCCAGCAGCCAAGGGCTCGGCGGGATGGGGGACGAGCAGTACTTC
CDR3: CASSQGLGGMGDEQYF

D: .
J: TRBJ2-1
size: .
V: TRBV9
DNA: TGTGCCAGCAGCGTAGTAACGAGGTTCTACAATGAGCAGTTCTTC
CDR3: CASSVVTRFYNEQFF

D: TRBD1
J: TRBJ1-2
size: .
V: TRBV7-9
DNA: TGTGCCAGCAGCTCAATGACAGGGGGGGCGCATGGCTACACCTTC
CDR3: CASSSMTGGAHGYTF

D: .
J: TRBJ1-1
size: .
V: TRBV29-1
DNA: TGCAGCGCCCCCGACGGGGTGAACACTGAAGCTTTCTTT
CDR3: CSAPDGVNTEAFF

D: TRBD1
J: TRBJ1-1
size: .
V: TRBV5-1
DNA: TGCGCCAGCAGCTTGTATCCGGCAGGGGGCATGAACACTGAAGCTTTCTTT
CDR3: CASSLYPAGGMNTEAFF

D: TRBD1
J: TRBJ1-1
size: .
V: TRBV2
DNA: TGTGCCAGCAGTGAAATACAGGGGGTGAACACTGAAGCTTTCTTT
CDR3: CASSEIQGVNTEAFF

D: .
J: TRBJ1-4
size: .
V: TRBV9
DNA: TGTGCCAGCAGCGTAGCGAACGGAGGGGGGCAGAATGAAAAACTGTTTTTT
CDR3: CASSVANGGGQNEKLFF